This TCR beta chain was identified in a study of graft-versus-host responses after intestinal transplantation. About the study: Recipients underwent multivisceral, liver-intestinal, or isolated intestinal transplants. Induction using anti-thymocyte globulin, followed by tacrolimus and steroids for 2 to 4 years, was given to all recipients.

The repertoire was sequenced with immunoSEQ multiplex PCR; TCRdb's copy has only in-frame clones and lacks some. The sample lists over 100,000 clones; roughly 95% were seen once. This clone was seen just once. The antigen is unknown. Germline trimming cut 7 bases from V and 2 bases from J; bases unmatched to any gene: 7. The CDR3 covers 16 residues. Germline assignment: CDR1 MDHEN and CDR2 SYDVKM. The rearrangement links TRBV28 to TRBJ1-4; 10 nucleotides match TRBD1. The starting material was unstimulated CD8+ T cells sorted from spleen or lymph node cells, obtained before intestinal transplant. This receptor was identified in a human donor who received an intestinal transplant. The CDR3 DNA reads as TGTGCCAGCACCCCCCGGGACAGGGGCACTAATGAAAAACTGTTTTTT. It is translated as CASTPRDRGTNEKLFF.